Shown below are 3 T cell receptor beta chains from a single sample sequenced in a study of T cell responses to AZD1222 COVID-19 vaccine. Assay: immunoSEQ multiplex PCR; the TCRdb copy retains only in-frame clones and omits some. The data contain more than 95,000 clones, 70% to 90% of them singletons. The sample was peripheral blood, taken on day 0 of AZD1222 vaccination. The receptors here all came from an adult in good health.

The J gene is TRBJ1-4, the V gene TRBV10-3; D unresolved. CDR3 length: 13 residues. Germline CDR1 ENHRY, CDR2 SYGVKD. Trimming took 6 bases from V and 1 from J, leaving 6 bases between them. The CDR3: CAIRERTNEKLFF. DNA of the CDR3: TGTGCCATCAGGGAGAGAACTAATGAAAAACTGTTTTTT.

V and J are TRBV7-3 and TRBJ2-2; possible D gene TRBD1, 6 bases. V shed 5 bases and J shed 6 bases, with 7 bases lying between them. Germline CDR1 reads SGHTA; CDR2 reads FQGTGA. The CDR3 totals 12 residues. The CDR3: CASSEGAGELFF. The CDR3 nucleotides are TGTGCCAGCAGCGAGGGGGCCGGGGAGCTGTTTTTT.

The CDR3 loop is CASSLNTGGDTEAFF. CDR3 nucleotides: TGTGCCAGCAGCTTAAATACAGGGGGCGACACTGAAGCTTTCTTT. The V and J genes are TRBV7-2 and TRBJ1-1; TRBD1 aligns across 9 bases. The CDR3 contains 15 residues. V shed 2 bases and J 3 bases; nucleotides not matched to a gene: 4. Germline V gives CDR1 SGHTA, CDR2 FQGNSA.